These T cell receptor beta chains were read from a single sample in a study of blood T cell repertoires in COVID-19. TCRdb keeps only in-frame clones here, not all; method: immunoSEQ multiplex PCR. Of fewer than 55,000 clones in the sample, 80% to 85% were seen once. Sequencing used peripheral blood. The receptor source for this set is a man in his fifties or sixties with acute or convalescent COVID-19. Each CDR3 is given with its conserved first and last residue. D genes are given only for firm matches. Clone size appears in some rows only: once, few, many, or a class for an expanded clone.

J gene | D gene | clone size | V gene | CDR3 protein | CDR3 DNA
TRBJ2-3 | TRBD2 | NA | TRBV5-6 | CASSFGRGLAGAEDTQYF | TGTGCCAGCAGCTTCGGCCGGGGTTTAGCGGGAGCCGAAGATACGCAGTATTTT
TRBJ2-5 | NA | NA | TRBV9 | CASSTARATGTQYF | TGTGCCAGCAGCACTGCAAGGGCTACAGGGACCCAGTACTTC
TRBJ2-3 | NA | NA | TRBV7-2 | CASSLSLAADTQYF | TGTGCCAGCAGCTTATCGCTAGCCGCAGATACGCAGTATTTT
TRBJ2-1 | NA | NA | TRBV10-3 | CATTSGQAYNEQFF | TGTGCCACCACGTCAGGTCAAGCCTACAATGAGCAGTTCTTC
TRBJ1-2 | TRBD1 | NA | TRBV4-2 | CASSQGRTGGIGYTF | TGTGCCAGCAGCCAAGGTCGGACAGGGGGTATCGGCTACACCTTC
TRBJ1-2 | NA | once | TRBV5-1 | CASSDGQTRGYTF | TGCGCCAGCAGCGACGGACAAACGAGGGGCTACACCTTC
TRBJ1-3 | NA | NA | TRBV11-2 | CASSPHSYSGNTIYF | TGTGCCAGCAGCCCACACAGTTACTCTGGAAACACCATATATTTT
TRBJ2-1 | NA | NA | TRBV24-1 | CATSVRGNEQFF | TGTGCCACCAGTGTCCGGGGCAATGAGCAGTTCTTC
TRBJ1-5 | NA | NA | TRBV6-5 | CASIGQINQPQHF | TGTGCCAGCATTGGACAGATCAATCAGCCCCAGCATTTT
TRBJ1-3 | NA | NA | TRBV28 | CASSFQGRTGNTIYF | TGTGCCAGCAGTTTCCAGGGCAGGACTGGAAACACCATATATTTT
TRBJ1-5 | NA | NA | TRBV6-7 | CASRTIRDTEIPQHF | TGTGCCAGCAGAACGATCCGGGACACCGAAATCCCCCAGCATTTT
TRBJ2-7 | TRBD1 | NA | TRBV28 | CASSLQGGEQYF | TGTGCCAGCAGCCTACAGGGGGGCGAGCAGTACTTC
TRBJ2-3 | NA | NA | TRBV19 | CASSTTNAGDTQYF | TGTGCCAGTAGTACGACTAACGCTGGAGATACGCAGTATTTT
TRBJ1-6 | NA | NA | TRBV10-3 | CATGGVRSPLHF | TGTGCCACCGGGGGGGTGCGCTCACCCCTCCACTTT
TRBJ1-3 | NA | NA | TRBV11-2 | CASSHLGGSGNTIYF | TGTGCCAGCAGCCACCTAGGGGGCTCTGGAAACACCATATATTTT
TRBJ1-6 | NA | few | TRBV18 | CASSPGPSYNSPLHF | TGTGCCAGCTCTCCAGGGCCCTCCTATAATTCACCCCTCCACTTT
TRBJ2-5 | NA | NA | TRBV28 | CASSFLPQDQETQYF | TGTGCCAGCAGTTTCCTACCGCAGGATCAAGAGACCCAGTACTTC
TRBJ2-6 | NA | NA | TRBV15 | CATSPRQAGANVLTF | TGTGCCACCAGCCCCCGTCAGGCTGGGGCCAACGTCCTGACTTTC
TRBJ2-2 | TRBD1 | NA | TRBV18 | CASSWDRDTGELFF | TGTGCCAGCTCATGGGACAGGGACACCGGGGAGCTGTTTTTT
TRBJ2-7 | NA | NA | TRBV5-5 | CASSSTAYGYEQYF | TGTGCCAGCAGCTCGACAGCCTACGGCTACGAGCAGTACTTC
TRBJ2-6 | NA | NA | TRBV19 | CASSTLKLSGKGANVLTF | TGTGCCAGTAGTACCCTAAAGCTGTCGGGGAAAGGGGCCAACGTCCTGACTTTC
TRBJ1-2 | NA | NA | TRBV7-2 | CASSLAVMGARGYTF | TGTGCCAGCAGCTTAGCAGTCATGGGGGCCAGGGGCTACACCTTC
TRBJ2-5 | TRBD1 | NA | TRBV3-1/TRBV3-2 | CASSPPSTGGGETQYF | TGTGCCAGCAGCCCGCCATCAACAGGGGGTGGAGAGACCCAGTACTTC
TRBJ1-2 | TRBD1 | NA | TRBV19 | CASRSGQGFYGYTF | TGTGCCAGTAGGTCGGGACAGGGGTTCTATGGCTACACCTTC
TRBJ2-1 | TRBD2 | once | TRBV15 | CATSRDLAVSYNEQFF | TGTGCCACCAGCAGAGATCTAGCGGTCTCCTACAATGAGCAGTTCTTC
TRBJ2-7 | NA | NA | TRBV10-1 | CASSDGQGGIYEQYF | TGCGCCAGCAGTGACGGTCAGGGGGGAATCTACGAGCAGTACTTC
TRBJ2-1 | NA | NA | TRBV12-3/TRBV12-4 | CAIILGANEQFF | TGTGCCATTATCTTAGGGGCTAATGAGCAGTTCTTC
TRBJ2-5 | NA | few | TRBV4-2 | CASSQAGGPLTETQYF | TGTGCCAGCAGCCAAGCTGGGGGCCCCCTGACAGAGACCCAGTACTTC
TRBJ1-5 | TRBD1 | few | TRBV30 | CAWSSGTGDNQPQHF | TGTGCCTGGAGTTCCGGGACAGGGGACAATCAGCCCCAGCATTTT
TRBJ2-1 | TRBD1 | NA | TRBV9 | CASSTTGGDVDEQFF | TGTGCCAGCAGCACAACAGGGGGTGATGTCGATGAGCAGTTCTTC
TRBJ1-1 | NA | NA | TRBV6-2/TRBV6-3 | CASSYGGEAFF | TGTGCCAGCAGTTACGGGGGGGAAGCTTTCTTT
TRBJ2-7 | TRBD1 | NA | TRBV5-1 | CASSASSTGDEQYF | TGCGCCAGCAGCGCCTCCTCGACAGGGGACGAGCAGTACTTC
TRBJ2-3 | TRBD2 | NA | TRBV30 | CAWSVGRGAGDTQYF | TGTGCCTGGAGTGTCGGGAGGGGAGCGGGAGATACGCAGTATTTT
TRBJ2-5 | TRBD2 | NA | TRBV4-2 | CASSPGTSGGGYQETQYF | TGTGCCAGCAGCCCGGGGACTAGCGGGGGGGGTTACCAAGAGACCCAGTACTTC
TRBJ1-4 | TRBD1 | few | TRBV5-6 | CASSLRGPEKLFF | TGTGCCAGCAGCTTGAGGGGGCCGGAAAAACTGTTTTTT
TRBJ2-2 | NA | NA | TRBV21-1 | CASSNPSSGINTGELFF | TGTGCCAGCAGCAATCCTTCCAGCGGGATAAACACCGGGGAGCTGTTTTTT
TRBJ2-7 | TRBD2 | NA | TRBV4-1 | CASSQGSLAGNYEQYF | TGCGCCAGCAGCCAAGGTAGCCTAGCGGGGAACTACGAGCAGTACTTC
TRBJ1-3 | NA | NA | TRBV27 | CASSRAGGNTIYF | TGTGCCAGCAGTCGCGCAGGAGGAAACACCATATATTTT
TRBJ2-7 | TRBD1 | NA | TRBV5-6 | CASSYRTGGYEQYF | TGTGCCAGCAGCTACCGGACAGGGGGTTACGAGCAGTACTTC
TRBJ1-3 | NA | NA | TRBV5-4 | CASSPREPGNTIYF | TGTGCCAGCAGCCCTCGGGAACCTGGGAACACCATATATTTT
TRBJ1-5 | NA | NA | TRBV4-1 | CASSQEDRLGSPQHF | TGCGCCAGCAGCCAAGAGGACAGACTCGGGTCCCCCCAGCATTTT
TRBJ2-7 | TRBD2 | NA | TRBV2 | CASSVVAGGYEQYF | TGTGCCAGCAGTGTAGTAGCGGGAGGCTACGAGCAGTACTTC
TRBJ2-7 | TRBD1 | NA | TRBV6-5 | CASGSRDRGFHEQYF | TGTGCCAGCGGGTCCCGGGACAGGGGTTTCCACGAGCAGTACTTC
TRBJ2-1 | NA | NA | TRBV6-4 | CASSDGRRNEQFF | TGTGCCAGCAGTGATGGCAGGCGCAATGAGCAGTTCTTC
TRBJ2-5 | NA | NA | TRBV5-4 | CASSQNRAMGQETQYF | TGTGCCAGCAGCCAAAACAGGGCGATGGGGCAAGAGACCCAGTACTTC
TRBJ2-3 | TRBD2 | NA | TRBV7-2 | CASTLSGIVADTQYF | TGTGCCAGCACCCTTAGCGGGATTGTGGCAGATACGCAGTATTTT
TRBJ2-5 | TRBD2 | NA | TRBV30 | CAGTSGGRGETQYF | TGTGCCGGGACTAGCGGGGGCCGGGGGGAGACCCAGTACTTC
TRBJ1-3 | NA | NA | TRBV19 | CASSIGGTSGNTIYF | TGTGCCAGTAGTATCGGGGGGACCTCTGGAAACACCATATATTTT
TRBJ2-1 | TRBD2 | NA | TRBV14 | CASSQDAGGSADNEQFF | TGTGCCAGCAGCCAAGATGCGGGCGGGAGTGCCGACAATGAGCAGTTCTTC
TRBJ2-3 | TRBD2 | NA | TRBV28 | CASNRSGRGADTQYF | TGTGCCAGCAATAGGAGCGGGAGAGGAGCAGATACGCAGTATTTT
TRBJ2-1 | TRBD2 | NA | TRBV3-1/TRBV3-2 | CASSHSLAGGYNEQFF | TGTGCCAGCAGCCATTCACTAGCGGGAGGGTACAATGAGCAGTTCTTC